A single T cell receptor (beta chain) is shown here with its context. Its matching antigen is unknown. Making TCR cDNA involved 5'RACE template switching, which added UMIs and a universal primer site. One entry per CDR3 protein results from TCRdb running MiXCR on the 5' RACE reads. The repertoire consists of about 550,000 distinct CDR3 sequences, with roughly 21% occurring once and the leading ten covering over 11%. These data belong to a study of T cells after yellow fever vaccination. Study in general: Any fraction with a low cell number was prepared using SMART-Seq v4 Ultra Low Input. General study results and limits: Contaminating bulk clonotypes could be abundant in FACS-sorted repertoires. Though it reached lower strength, the secondary response hit its peak faster, day 5 versus 15.

The CDR3 is 15 residues long. Germline CDR1 SGDLS, CDR2 YYNGEE. Unmatched junction bases numbered 5, after V lost 4 bases and J lost 0 bases. The source is a man younger than 40 who received the YFV17D yellow fever vaccine. The chain couples TRBV9 to TRBJ2-3; TRBD1 agrees at 7 bases. The sequencing used PBMCs, collected 15 days after the yellow fever booster vaccination. CDR3 region: CASSFQGDSTDTQYF. CDR3 DNA: TGTGCCAGCAGCTTTCAGGGGGATAGCACAGATACGCAGTATTTT. The entire variable domain, with the rest obtained from reference TRBV9 and TRBJ2-3, is as follows: DSGVTQTPKHLITATGQRVTLRCSPRSGDLSVYWYQQSLDQGLQFLIQYYNGEERAKGNILERFSAQQFPDLHSELNLSSLELGDSALYFCASSFQGDSTDTQYFGPGTRLTVL.